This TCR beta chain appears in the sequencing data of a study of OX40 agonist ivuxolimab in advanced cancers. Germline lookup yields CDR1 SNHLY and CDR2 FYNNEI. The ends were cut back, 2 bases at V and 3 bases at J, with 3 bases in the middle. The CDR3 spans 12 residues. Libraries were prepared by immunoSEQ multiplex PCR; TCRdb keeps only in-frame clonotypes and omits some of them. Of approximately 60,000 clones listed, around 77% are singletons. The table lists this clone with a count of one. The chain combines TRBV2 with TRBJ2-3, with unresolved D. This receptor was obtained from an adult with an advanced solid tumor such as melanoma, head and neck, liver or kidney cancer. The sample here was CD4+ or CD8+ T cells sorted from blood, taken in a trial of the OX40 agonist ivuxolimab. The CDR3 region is CASSEQTDTQYF. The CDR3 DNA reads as TGTGCCAGCAGTGAACAAACAGATACGCAGTATTTT.